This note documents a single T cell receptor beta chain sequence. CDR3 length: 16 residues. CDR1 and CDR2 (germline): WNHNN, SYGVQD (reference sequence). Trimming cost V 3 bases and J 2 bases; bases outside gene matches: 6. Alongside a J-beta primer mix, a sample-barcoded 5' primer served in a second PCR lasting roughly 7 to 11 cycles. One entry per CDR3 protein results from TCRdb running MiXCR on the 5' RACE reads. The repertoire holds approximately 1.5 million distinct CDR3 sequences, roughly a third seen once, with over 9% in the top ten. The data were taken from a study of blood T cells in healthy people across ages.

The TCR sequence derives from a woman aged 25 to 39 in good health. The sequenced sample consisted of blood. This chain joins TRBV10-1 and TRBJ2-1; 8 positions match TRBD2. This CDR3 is CASSDLAGPTYNEQFF. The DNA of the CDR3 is TGCGCCAGCAGTGACCTAGCGGGCCCCACCTACAATGAGCAGTTCTTC.